Listed below are T cell receptor beta chains from one sample, sequenced in a study of blood T cell repertoires in COVID-19. Produced via immunoSEQ multiplex PCR; TCRdb's table is partial and in-frame only. The profile shows 140,000 to 150,000 clones, about nine tenths of them singletons. Source material: peripheral blood. The receptors were sampled from a human donor in a cohort sampled during active COVID-19. Both conserved end residues are part of each CDR3. The D gene is left open where the match is weak. Clone size appears in some rows only: once, few, many, or a class for an expanded clone.

TRBJ2-7 | - | - | TRBV30 | CAWSPPLRVGGRVDEQYF | TGTGCCTGGAGTCCCCCTTTACGAGTCGGGGGGCGGGTCGACGAGCAGTACTTC
TRBJ1-5 | - | - | TRBV7-2 | CASSLGGVQPQHF | TGTGCCAGCAGCTTAGGGGGGGTTCAGCCCCAGCATTTT
TRBJ2-3 | - | - | TRBV7-9 | CASSLVQGPTDTQYF | TGTGCCAGCAGCTTAGTGCAGGGGCCCACAGATACGCAGTATTTT
TRBJ2-1 | - | - | TRBV11-2 | CASSLGLAPNYEQFF | TGTGCCAGCAGCTTAGGGCTAGCGCCCAACTATGAGCAGTTCTTC
TRBJ2-7 | - | - | TRBV5-1 | CASSPGQGGDEQYF | TGCGCCAGCAGCCCCGGACAGGGAGGGGACGAGCAGTACTTC
TRBJ2-3 | - | - | TRBV7-9 | CASSLDSLSTDTQYF | TGTGCCAGCAGCTTAGACAGCTTAAGCACAGATACGCAGTATTTT
TRBJ2-1 | - | - | TRBV14 | CATSGQSYNEQFF | TGTGCCACCAGCGGACAGTCCTACAATGAGCAGTTCTTC
TRBJ2-7 | TRBD1 | - | TRBV19 | CASSISPVQGAPSYEQYF | TGTGCCAGTAGTATTTCCCCTGTACAGGGGGCGCCAAGCTACGAGCAGTACTTC
TRBJ1-4 | - | - | TRBV29-1 | CSVARTNQRGEKLFF | TGCAGCGTTGCAAGGACAAACCAAAGGGGTGAAAAACTGTTTTTT
TRBJ2-3 | - | - | TRBV27 | CASSGRRGSTDTQYF | TGTGCCAGCAGTGGCCGGAGGGGTAGCACAGATACGCAGTATTTT
TRBJ2-1 | TRBD1 | - | TRBV18 | CASSPGTAVPYNEQFF | TGTGCCAGCTCACCAGGGACAGCGGTCCCCTACAATGAGCAGTTCTTC
TRBJ2-5 | TRBD1 | - | TRBV24-1 | CATSDLLGQQETQYF | TGTGCCACCAGTGATTTGTTGGGACAGCAAGAGACCCAGTACTTC
TRBJ2-6 | - | few | TRBV7-8 | CASSSPTGSGANVLTF | TGTGCCAGCAGCTCCCCTACAGGGTCTGGGGCCAACGTCCTGACTTTC
TRBJ2-7 | TRBD2 | - | TRBV3-1/TRBV3-2 | CASNLAGGHEQYF | TGTGCCAGCAATCTAGCGGGAGGCCACGAGCAGTACTTC
TRBJ2-7 | - | - | TRBV30 | CAWSVASEQYF | TGTGCCTGGAGTGTAGCGTCCGAGCAGTACTTC
TRBJ1-4 | TRBD1 | - | TRBV6-5 | CASSLGQGSEKLFF | TGTGCCAGCAGTCTCGGACAGGGTAGTGAAAAACTGTTTTTT
TRBJ2-3 | TRBD2 | - | TRBV12-3/TRBV12-4 | CASRVAGSDTQYF | TGTGCCAGCAGGGTAGCGGGGTCGGATACGCAGTATTTT
TRBJ1-6 | - | - | TRBV30 | CAWSVLGDNSPLHF | TGTGCCTGGAGTGTGTTAGGGGATAATTCACCCCTCCACTTT
TRBJ2-7 | - | - | TRBV19 | CASSISLGVREQYF | TGTGCCAGTAGTATTTCTCTAGGCGTTAGGGAGCAGTACTTC
TRBJ2-7 | TRBD1 | - | TRBV7-6 | CASSLGTGTGKNSYEQYF | TGTGCCAGCAGCTTAGGGACCGGGACAGGGAAGAACTCCTACGAGCAGTACTTC
TRBJ1-6 | - | - | TRBV11-2 | CASSSVGGANSPLHF | TGTGCCAGCAGTTCTGTGGGGGGGGCGAATTCACCCCTCCACTTT
TRBJ1-5 | TRBD1 | - | TRBV7-2 | CASSWDREVVESQPQHF | TGTGCCAGCAGCTGGGACAGGGAGGTAGTGGAGAGTCAGCCCCAGCATTTT
TRBJ1-1 | - | - | TRBV19 | CASAIQGNTEAFF | TGTGCCAGTGCTATCCAGGGGAACACTGAAGCTTTCTTT
TRBJ2-7 | TRBD2 | - | TRBV7-2 | CASSPRTSGFPPEQYF | TGTGCCAGCAGCCCACGGACTAGCGGGTTCCCCCCCGAGCAGTACTTC
TRBJ2-2 | - | - | TRBV7-8 | CASSFVPTSNTGELFF | TGTGCCAGCAGCTTTGTCCCTACCTCGAACACCGGGGAGCTGTTTTTT
TRBJ1-4 | - | - | TRBV7-2 | CASSLRGAPTNEKLFF | TGTGCCAGCAGCTTAAGGGGCGCTCCCACTAATGAAAAACTGTTTTTT
TRBJ1-5 | TRBD1 | - | TRBV5-6 | CASSLAGTGSPYQPQHF | TGTGCCAGCAGCTTGGCGGGGACAGGGAGCCCCTATCAGCCCCAGCATTTT
TRBJ2-2 | TRBD2 | once | TRBV3-1/TRBV3-2 | CASSPGTTNTGELFF | TGTGCCAGCAGCCCCGGGACTACTAACACCGGGGAGCTGTTTTTT
TRBJ2-3 | TRBD2 | - | TRBV28 | CASSFSASGSNTDTQYF | TGTGCCAGCAGTTTCTCGGCTAGCGGGAGTAACACAGATACGCAGTATTTT
TRBJ2-5 | - | - | TRBV5-4 | CASKIPGEETQYF | TGTGCCAGCAAAATTCCGGGGGAGGAGACCCAGTACTTC
TRBJ2-5 | TRBD2 | - | TRBV7-3 | CASSSGTSSETQYF | TGTGCCAGCAGTTCCGGGACTAGCTCTGAGACCCAGTACTTC
TRBJ1-4 | TRBD1 | - | TRBV3-1/TRBV3-2 | CASSQEGTGLGNEKLFF | TGTGCCAGCAGCCAAGAGGGGACAGGGCTGGGTAATGAAAAACTGTTTTTT
TRBJ2-7 | - | - | TRBV5-1 | CASSLVGGPYEQYF | TGCGCCAGCAGCTTGGTGGGCGGGCCCTACGAGCAGTACTTC
TRBJ2-6 | - | - | TRBV5-8 | CASSLSRAGANVLTF | TGTGCCAGCAGCTTGAGTCGGGCTGGGGCCAACGTCCTGACTTTC
TRBJ2-5 | TRBD1 | - | TRBV11-1 | CASSSGQGEETQYF | TGTGCCAGCAGCTCCGGACAGGGGGAAGAGACCCAGTACTTC
TRBJ1-5 | TRBD1 | few | TRBV28 | CASSEGQGNNQPQHF | TGTGCCAGCAGCGAAGGACAGGGAAACAATCAGCCCCAGCATTTT
TRBJ2-1 | - | once | TRBV18 | CASSPTGGVEQFF | TGTGCCAGCTCACCTACGGGCGGGGTTGAGCAGTTCTTC
TRBJ1-5 | - | - | TRBV4-3 | CASSQDTYKISNQPQHF | TGCGCCAGCAGCCAAGATACGTACAAAATTAGCAATCAGCCCCAGCATTTT
TRBJ2-1 | - | - | TRBV24-1 | CATSVGGSYNEQFF | TGTGCCACCAGTGTAGGGGGCTCCTACAATGAGCAGTTCTTC
TRBJ2-6 | - | - | TRBV28 | CASRSIGGGSSGANVLTF | TGTGCCAGCAGATCTATAGGAGGGGGCTCCTCTGGGGCCAACGTCCTGACTTTC
TRBJ1-2 | - | once | TRBV19 | CASNTPTGSYGYTF | TGTGCCAGTAACACCCCAACAGGGTCGTATGGCTACACCTTC